These 18 T cell receptor beta chains share one sample of origin, sequenced in a study of OX40 agonist ivuxolimab in advanced cancers. The data were produced by immunoSEQ multiplex PCR, yet TCRdb's version contains in-frame clones alone and is incomplete. The table includes about 93,000 clones, approximately 94% detected once. This specimen consisted of CD4+ or CD8+ T cells sorted from blood, obtained in a trial of the OX40 agonist ivuxolimab. These receptors came from an adult with an advanced solid tumor such as melanoma, head and neck, liver or kidney cancer.

The V gene is TRBV9, the J gene TRBJ2-5, with no clear D. The CDR3 extends over 14 amino acids. The germline V gene has CDR1 SGDLS and CDR2 YYNGEE. Between the trimmed V and J ends, which lost 2 bases and 6 bases, there was a span of 14 bases. This CDR3 reads CASSVADAPQTQYF. As DNA, the CDR3 is TGTGCCAGCAGCGTGGCGGACGCCCCTCAGACCCAGTACTTC.

V is TRBV5-4 and J is TRBJ1-2; tentatively, D is TRBD1 (5 bases). There are 15 residues in the CDR3. V was cut by 2 bases and J by 6 bases, with 17 bases left in between. The germline gives CDR1 SGHNT, CDR2 YYREEE (reference sequence). Written as DNA, the CDR3 is TGTGCCAGCAGCTTTGTGTGGGACTCAGACGATGGCTACACCTTC. This codes for CASSFVWDSDDGYTF.

The chain links TRBV29-1 to TRBJ1-2, with 7 nucleotides matching TRBD1. The V segment lost 7 bases and the J segment 8 bases; nucleotides outside the gene matches: 7. CDR1 is SQVTM, CDR2 ANQGSEA, per germline. The CDR3 runs to 11 residues. The CDR3 loop reads CSAAYRGGYTF. The DNA for the CDR3 is TGCAGCGCGGCCTACAGGGGAGGCTACACCTTC.

V usage is TRBV4-1 and J usage is TRBJ1-5; 10 bases fit TRBD1. The germline CDR1 and CDR2 sequences are MGHRA and YSYEKL. V trimming: 4 bases; J trimming: 6 bases; junction bases outside the gene matches: 6. CDR3 length: 15 amino acids. The DNA of the CDR3 is TGCGCCAGCAGCCCGGGACAGGGGTTCGGTCAGCCCCAGCATTTT. Amino acid sequence: CASSPGQGFGQPQHF.

The chain links TRBV6-5 to TRBJ2-3; 8 nucleotides match TRBD2. The CDR3 contains 14 residues. Germline V CDR1 and CDR2: MNHEY, SVGAGI. V trimming: 5 bases; J trimming: 4 bases; junction bases outside the gene matches: 5. This CDR3 is CASSRTGGPDTQYF. The CDR3 DNA reads TGTGCCAGCAGTCGGACGGGGGGGCCAGATACGCAGTATTTT.

The rearrangement joins TRBV5-1 to TRBJ2-1; D ambiguous. Trimming took 4 bases from V and 0 from J, leaving 14 bases between them. The CDR3 extends over 16 amino acids. Germline V gene sequence: CDR1 SGHRS, CDR2 YFSETQ. The CDR3 loop is CASSPVLPRSYNEQFF. The CDR3 region has the DNA TGCGCCAGCAGCCCCGTCCTTCCCCGCTCCTACAATGAGCAGTTCTTC.

This rearrangement joins TRBV19 to TRBJ1-2; 8 nucleotides line up with TRBD1. After removal of 10 bases from V and 4 bases from J, the junction contained 17 bases not matched to a gene. This CDR3 has 16 residues. Germline CDR1 reads LNHDA; CDR2 reads SQIVND (reference sequence). CDR3 region: CATSPHDRGGRYGYTF. CDR3 coding DNA: TGTGCCACTAGCCCCCACGACAGGGGCGGTCGCTATGGCTACACCTTC.

This clone was found a few times. The chain joins TRBV4-2 to TRBJ2-5, with D unresolved. CDR1 and CDR2 from the germline V gene are LGHNA and YNFKEQ. CDR3 length equals 15 residues. V lost 1 base and J 1 base, leaving 10 bases between the germline ends. CDR3 sequence reads: CASSQAASTQETQYF. CDR3 DNA sequence: TGTGCCAGCAGCCAAGCAGCCAGCACCCAAGAGACCCAGTACTTC.

The DNA of the CDR3 is TGTGCCAGCAGCTTGGGGGTACAAGAGACCCAGTACTTC. The encoded protein is CASSLGVQETQYF. The rearrangement uses TRBV5-6 and TRBJ2-5, with no clear D. Between the trimmed V and J ends, which lost 0 bases and 2 bases, there was a span of 5 bases. Germline V lookup: CDR1 SGHDT, CDR2 YYEEEE. The CDR3 totals 13 residues.

This clone was picked up a small number of times. This chain connects TRBV7-2 to TRBJ2-5; TRBD2 matches 14 bases. V gave up 5 bases and J gave up 2 bases; unmatched junction bases: 4. The length of the CDR3 is 16 residues. CDR1 and CDR2 (germline): SGHTA, FQGNSA. CDR3 bases: TGTGCCAGCAGCCTATGGACTAGCGGGGGGCAAGAGACCCAGTACTTC. It encodes CASSLWTSGGQETQYF.

J is TRBJ2-1 and V is TRBV5-1, with TRBD1 matching over 8 bases. The germline gives CDR1 SGHRS, CDR2 YFSETQ. The CDR3 is made up of 16 amino acids. V lost 0 bases and J lost 2; bases outside the gene matches: 4. The CDR3 sequence: CASSLAQGATYNEQFF. The CDR3 nucleotides read TGCGCCAGCAGCTTGGCGCAGGGGGCCACCTACAATGAGCAGTTCTTC.

V usage is TRBV13 and J usage is TRBJ2-3, with a tentative D call TRBD1 (6 bases). The CDR3 has 16 residues. The V end was cut by 5 bases, the J end by 2 bases, with 17 bases between. Germline V CDR1 and CDR2: PRHDT, FYEKMQ (reference sequence). The CDR3 bases are TGTGCCAGCAGCCCCAACCCGGGACAAAACACAGATACGCAGTATTTT. Translated: CASSPNPGQNTDTQYF.

DNA for the CDR3: TGTGCCAGCAGCCCGTCTAGCGGGGGGAACATTCAGTACTTC. This encodes CASSPSSGGNIQYF. J is TRBJ2-4 and V is TRBV27, with TRBD2 identical over 11 bases. Germline V gene lookup returns CDR1 MNHEY and CDR2 SMNVEV (reference sequence). V lost 6 bases to trimming and J lost 7 bases; unmatched junction nucleotides: 5. The CDR3 runs 14 residues.

V gene TRBV9 combines with J gene TRBJ1-2; D gene ambiguous. Deletions cut 3 bases from V and 6 bases from J, with 6 bases between. The CDR3 sequence is 11 residues long. CDR1 SGDLS and CDR2 YYNGEE come from the germline V gene. DNA of the CDR3: TGTGCCAGCAGCGGGGGAAATGGCTACACCTTC. Encoded protein: CASSGGNGYTF.

This clone was picked up one time. The chain joins TRBV15 to TRBJ2-3; 9 bases are shared with TRBD2. CDR3 length: 13 amino acids. The V gene end was trimmed by 11 bases and the J gene end by 5 bases; junction bases not matched to a gene: 8. The germline V gene has CDR1 LNHNV and CDR2 YYDKDF (reference sequence). The CDR3 sequence: CASKREVEDTQYF. DNA of the CDR3: TGTGCCTCCAAGCGGGAGGTTGAAGATACGCAGTATTTT.

This clone was seen just once. The chain's CDR3 is CASSYHWGGELFF. CDR3 in DNA: TGTGCCAGCAGCTACCATTGGGGCGGGGAGCTGTTTTTT. The chain links TRBV9 to TRBJ2-2; D is ambiguous. Germline V CDR1 and CDR2: SGDLS, YYNGEE. V dropped 4 bases and J dropped 7 bases, with 11 bases sitting between them. The CDR3 consists of 13 residues. Based on the CDR3 plus reference TRBV9 and TRBJ2-2, the full variable domain is DSGVTQTPKHLITATGQRVTLRCSPRSGDLSVYWYQQSLDQGLQFLIQYYNGEERAKGNILERFSAQQFPDLHSELNLSSLELGDSALYFCASSYHWGGELFFGEGSRLTVL.

The chain is built from TRBV9 and TRBJ2-7; 8 nucleotides match TRBD2. CDR1 and CDR2 from the germline V gene are SGDLS and YYNGEE. Trimming at V came to 4 bases and at J to 5 bases, leaving 5 bases not matched to a gene. CDR3 length equals 13 residues. The CDR3 loop is CASSYYSGNEQYF. The CDR3, as DNA: TGTGCCAGCAGCTATTATAGCGGGAACGAGCAGTACTTC.

The genes are TRBV5-4 and TRBJ2-6; D unresolved. The CDR3 covers 15 residues. V lost 3 bases and J 0 bases, leaving 7 bases between the germline ends. Germline lookup yields CDR1 SGHNT and CDR2 YYREEE (reference sequence). The DNA for the CDR3 is TGTGCCAGCAGCTATCACCCCTCTGGGGCCAACGTCCTGACTTTC. This codes for CASSYHPSGANVLTF. Full variable domain (remainder filled in from reference TRBV5-4 and TRBJ2-6): ETGVTQSPTHLIKTRGQQVTLRCSSQSGHNTVSWYQQALGQGPQFIFQYYREEENGRGNFPPRFSGLQFPNYSSELNVNALELDDSALYLCASSYHPSGANVLTFGAGSRLTVL.